This TCR beta chain was captured in a study of shared clonotypes between healthy human individuals. This clone was found a few times. Data came from immunoSEQ multiplex PCR; TCRdb stores just in-frame clones and leaves some out. The sample contains 980,000 or so clones, approximately 76% of which appear only once. The CDR3 consists of 13 residues. Trimming removed 5 bases at V and 2 bases at J, with 10 bases between. Germline V lookup: CDR1 SGHAT, CDR2 FQNNGV. The sequence was obtained from a young man in good health. The rearrangement links TRBV11-2 to TRBJ2-7, with D unclear. Sequenced: memory CD4+ T cells sorted from blood. Indicated subset: CD45RA-negative fraction. The CDR3 nucleotides are TGTGCCAGCAGCCCACTCATGGCCTACGAGCAGTACTTC. It yields the protein CASSPLMAYEQYF.